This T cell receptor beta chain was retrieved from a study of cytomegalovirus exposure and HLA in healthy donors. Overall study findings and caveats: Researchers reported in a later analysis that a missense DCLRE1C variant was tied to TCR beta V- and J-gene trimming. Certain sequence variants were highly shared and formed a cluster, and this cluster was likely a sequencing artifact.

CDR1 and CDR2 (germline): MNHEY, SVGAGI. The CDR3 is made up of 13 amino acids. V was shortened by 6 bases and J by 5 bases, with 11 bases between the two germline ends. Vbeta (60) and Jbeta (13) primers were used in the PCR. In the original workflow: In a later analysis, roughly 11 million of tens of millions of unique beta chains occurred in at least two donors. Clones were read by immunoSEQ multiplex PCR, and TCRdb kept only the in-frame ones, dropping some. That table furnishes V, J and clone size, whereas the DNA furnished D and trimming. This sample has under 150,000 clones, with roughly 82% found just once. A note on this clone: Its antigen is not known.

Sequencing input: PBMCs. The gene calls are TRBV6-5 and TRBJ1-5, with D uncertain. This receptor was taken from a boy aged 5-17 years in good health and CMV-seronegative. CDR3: CASSPFRDQPQHF. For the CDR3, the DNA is TGTGCCAGCAGCCCTTTTCGGGATCAGCCCCAGCATTTT.